The 27 T cell receptor beta chains given below trace back to one sample, sequenced in a study of blood T cells in healthy people across ages. Through a sample-barcoded 5' primer and a J-beta primer mix, a second PCR was run for about 6 to 11 cycles. One entry per CDR3 protein, called by TCRdb with MiXCR from the 5' RACE reads. The sample includes 600,000 to 1,000,000 distinct CDR3 sequences, more than 45% of them seen just once. The sample comprised blood. These receptors originate from a man younger than 45 in good health.

The chain combines TRBV20-1 with TRBJ2-1; 8 positions match TRBD2. V was pared by 3 bases and J by 3 bases, with 7 bases of the junction left unmatched. Germline V gene sequence: CDR1 DFQATT, CDR2 SNEGSKA (reference sequence). The CDR3 consists of 15 residues. CDR3 bases: TGCAGTGCTAGTCGAGCGGGAGTAGACTACAATGAGCAGTTCTTC. Its translation is CSASRAGVDYNEQFF.

The chain combines TRBV7-2 with TRBJ1-2, with TRBD1 matching over 7 bases. V was pared by 5 bases and J by 8 bases, with 8 bases of the junction left unmatched. Germline lookup yields CDR1 SGHTA and CDR2 FQGNSA. The CDR3 sequence is 13 residues long. The CDR3, as DNA: TGTGCCAGCAGCCAACAGGGGACAGCGGGCTACACCTTC. Translation: CASSQQGTAGYTF. Looking up the rest from reference TRBV7-2 and TRBJ1-2 gives the full variable domain: GAGVSQSPSNKVTEKGKDVELRCDPISGHTALYWYRQSLGQGLEFLIYFQGNSAPDKSGLPSDRFSAERTGGSVSTLTIQRTQQEDSAVYLCASSQQGTAGYTFGSGTRLTVV.

The chain combines TRBV10-3 with TRBJ2-2; D uncertain. V was shortened by 3 bases and J by 3 bases, with 14 bases between the two germline ends. Germline V CDR1 and CDR2: ENHRY, SYGVKD. The CDR3 has 16 residues. The CDR3 is CAISDAVLVDTGELFF. CDR3 coding DNA: TGTGCCATCAGTGATGCTGTGTTGGTTGACACCGGGGAGCTGTTTTTT.

The J gene is TRBJ2-1, the V gene TRBV29-1; possible D gene TRBD2, 6 bases. Germline assignment: CDR1 SQVTM and CDR2 ANQGSEA. Trimming removed 1 base at V and 5 bases at J, with 12 bases between. This CDR3 is built from 14 residues. DNA of the CDR3: TGCAGCGTTGAAGGAGTGACTAGTGACAATGAGCAGTTCTTC. Translation: CSVEGVTSDNEQFF.

The J gene is TRBJ1-3, the V gene TRBV7-2; unclear D gene. The CDR3 spans 18 residues. Looked up from germline, CDR1 is SGHTA and CDR2 is FQGNSA. V shed 8 bases and J shed 0 bases, with 23 bases lying between them. DNA for the CDR3: TGTGCCAGCCATTCTGGGCCCGGAACCATCGACTCTGGAAACACCATATATTTT. Translating it yields CASHSGPGTIDSGNTIYF.

This clonotype has a handful of counts. V gene TRBV7-2 combines with J gene TRBJ2-5; maybe TRBD2 (6 bases). Germline assignment: CDR1 SGHTA and CDR2 FQGNSA. The CDR3 covers 14 residues. V gave up 5 bases and J gave up 3 bases, with 13 bases separating them. For the CDR3, the DNA is TGTGCCAGCAGCCCTGGGACTTTTAAAGAGACCCAGTACTTC. Its protein is CASSPGTFKETQYF.

This rearrangement joins TRBV7-6 to TRBJ2-5; 8 positions match TRBD2. The CDR3 has 19 amino acids. The V segment lost 5 bases and the J segment 3 bases; nucleotides outside the gene matches: 20. The germline CDR1 and CDR2 sequences are SGHVS and FNYEAQ. This CDR3 is CASSPQSPRSGSEKETQYF. CDR3 nucleotide sequence: TGTGCCAGCAGCCCTCAGTCCCCGAGGAGCGGGAGCGAAAAAGAGACCCAGTACTTC. Supplemented by reference TRBV7-6 and TRBJ2-5, the full variable domain reads GAGVSQSPRYKVTKRGQDVALRCDPISGHVSLYWYRQALGQGPEFLTYFNYEAQQDKSGLPNDRFSAERPEGSISTLTIQRTEQRDSAMYRCASSPQSPRSGSEKETQYFGPGTRLLVL.

In its sample, this clonotype was seen a few times. This rearrangement joins TRBV7-2 to TRBJ2-7; D perhaps matches TRBD1 (5 bases). This CDR3 is built from 13 residues. Trimming removed 1 base at V and 6 bases at J, with 10 bases between. Germline lookup yields CDR1 SGHTA and CDR2 FQGNSA. CDR3 in amino acids: CASSLVKGLEQYF. DNA of the CDR3: TGTGCCAGCAGCTTAGTTAAGGGGCTCGAGCAGTACTTC.

V usage is TRBV7-2 and J usage is TRBJ2-1, with 8 positions matching TRBD1. Losses at the gene ends were 4 bases for V and 9 bases for J; bases not matched to a gene: 11. Germline CDR1 and CDR2: SGHTA and FQGNSA. This CDR3 comprises 15 residues. In DNA, the CDR3 is TGTGCCAGCAGCTCCGCCGGGACAGGCGTGGGTGAGCAGTTCTTC. Translation: CASSSAGTGVGEQFF.

The V and J genes are TRBV7-9 and TRBJ2-7; 8 nucleotides match TRBD1. Per the germline V gene, CDR1 is SEHNR and CDR2 is FQNEAQ (reference sequence). The V and J ends lost 4 bases and 7 bases, in that order; junction bases with no gene match: 6. The CDR3 sequence is 13 residues long. The CDR3 region has the DNA TGTGCCAGCAGCTCGACAGGGGACTGGGAGCAGTACTTC. It is translated as CASSSTGDWEQYF.

The V and J genes are TRBV12-3 or TRBV12-4 and TRBJ1-4; D unresolved. V was clipped by 2 bases and J by 8 bases, with 12 bases between them. This CDR3 has 14 residues. The CDR3 loop is CASSLSSMSEKLFF. In nucleotides, the CDR3 is TGTGCCAGCAGTTTATCCTCTATGAGCGAAAAACTGTTTTTT.

The V gene is TRBV30, the J gene TRBJ1-6, with TRBD1 as a possible D gene (6 bases). The CDR3 extends over 13 amino acids. V was shortened by 7 bases and J by 10 bases, with 17 bases between the two germline ends. CDR1 and CDR2 (germline): GTSNPN, SVGIG (reference sequence). The chain's CDR3 is CASNMGGQSPLHF. In nucleotides, the CDR3 is TGTGCCTCTAATATGGGGGGGCAGTCACCCCTCCACTTT. Drawing the rest from reference TRBV30 and TRBJ1-6, the complete variable domain is SQTIHQWPATLVQPVGSPLSLECTVEGTSNPNLYWYRQAAGRGLQLLFYSVGIGQISSEVPQNLSASRPQDRQFILSSKKLLLSDSGFYLCASNMGGQSPLHFGNGTRLTVT.

This sequence joins TRBV7-2 and TRBJ1-2; a weak D match, TRBD1 (5 bases). V dropped 1 base and J dropped 4 bases, with 7 bases sitting between them. The CDR3 runs 13 residues. Germline loops: CDR1 SGHTA, CDR2 FQGNSA. The chain's CDR3 is CASSLEGFYGYTF. The CDR3 nucleotides are TGTGCCAGCAGCTTAGAGGGGTTCTATGGCTACACCTTC.

The chain joins TRBV5-1 to TRBJ1-1; D is uncertain. This CDR3 is built from 15 residues. Trimming took 0 bases from V and 0 from J, leaving 9 bases between them. The germline V gene has CDR1 SGHRS and CDR2 YFSETQ. The CDR3, as DNA: TGCGCCAGCAGCTTGGACAGCCCTATGAACACTGAAGCTTTCTTT. This encodes CASSLDSPMNTEAFF.

This clonotype appeared a single time. The chain's CDR3 is CAVQRQGAGNIQYF. The CDR3 DNA sequence: TGTGCCGTCCAAAGACAGGGGGCCGGGAACATTCAGTACTTC. This chain connects TRBV24-1 to TRBJ2-4; 10 positions match TRBD1. CDR3 length equals 14 residues. The V segment lost 12 bases and the J segment 7 bases; nucleotides outside the gene matches: 11. Looked up from germline, CDR1 is KGHDR and CDR2 is SFDVKD.

This clonotype showed up just a few times. The rearrangement joins TRBV27 to TRBJ2-3; D gene ambiguous. The V end was cut by 8 bases, the J end by 6 bases, with 12 bases between. This CDR3 spans 12 amino acids. Per germline, CDR1 MNHEY and CDR2 SMNVEV (reference sequence). CDR3 sequence (DNA): TGTGCCAGCGGAAGCCCCAAGGATACGCAGTATTTT. This translates into CASGSPKDTQYF.

The chain combines TRBV5-1 with TRBJ2-7; 9 bases are shared with TRBD2. The CDR3 runs to 16 residues. Trimming cost V 2 bases and J 5 bases; bases outside gene matches: 11. Germline assignment: CDR1 SGHRS and CDR2 YFSETQ. CDR3 DNA: TGCGCCAGCAGCTTAAGCGGGGGGACGTCGGTGGACGAGCAGTACTTC. This translates into CASSLSGGTSVDEQYF.

The chain employs TRBV15 and TRBJ2-5, with no clear D. CDR1 LNHNV and CDR2 YYDKDF come from the germline V gene (reference sequence). The CDR3 is made up of 14 amino acids. V was clipped by 1 base and J by 5 bases, with 11 bases between them. This CDR3 reads CATSRVVREETQYF. The CDR3 DNA sequence: TGTGCCACCAGCAGAGTCGTTAGAGAGGAGACCCAGTACTTC.

This clonotype has just a few counts. The chain has TRBV12-3 or TRBV12-4 and TRBJ1-2; D remains unclear. Trimming removed 3 bases from V and 5 bases from J, with 7 bases in between. The CDR3 spans 12 residues. This CDR3 is CASSLRRYGYTF. DNA of the CDR3: TGTGCCAGCAGTTTGAGGAGATATGGCTACACCTTC.

Comment on this clonotype: A far larger clone is a single base away, which makes a read error likely. The chain is built from TRBV7-2 and TRBJ2-5; D unresolved. The DNA end is more similar to TRBJ2-7, so the J call may be wrong. Germline CDR1 SGHTA, CDR2 FQGNSA. The CDR3 is made up of 11 amino acids. Here the CDR3 DNA reads TGTACCAGCAGCTTAACCTACGAGCAGTACTTC. Its translation: CTSSLTYEQYF.

The chain carries TRBV12-3 or TRBV12-4 and TRBJ1-2; D unclear. This CDR3 comprises 14 residues. V shed 5 bases and J shed 8 bases, with 18 bases lying between them. DNA of the CDR3: TGTGCCAGCAGTCCCGTGGTCCTGATGGGGGGCTACACCTTC. The encoded protein is CASSPVVLMGGYTF.

The chain couples TRBV20-1 to TRBJ1-4; 7 nucleotides match TRBD1. The CDR3 loop spans 14 amino acids. Germline loops: CDR1 DFQATT, CDR2 SNEGSKA (reference sequence). The ends lost 2 bases at V and 8 bases at J; junction bases unmatched: 8. CDR3 coding DNA: TGCAGTGCTAGATCTCCAGGGGGGGGGGAAAAACTGTTTTTT. This translates into CSARSPGGGEKLFF.

This clonotype turned up a few times. The gene calls are TRBV6-6 and TRBJ2-4; D is ambiguous. The V gene's germline CDR1 is MNHNY and CDR2 SVGAGI (reference sequence). The CDR3 has 15 residues. V was pared by 6 bases and J by 7 bases, with 19 bases between. Here the CDR3 reads CASSIPQKPGNIQYF. CDR3 sequence (DNA): TGTGCCAGCAGCATACCCCAGAAACCTGGGAACATTCAGTACTTC.

The V gene is TRBV7-2, the J gene TRBJ2-4; possibly TRBD1 for D (5 bases). The CDR3 length is 14 residues. Germline V gene lookup returns CDR1 SGHTA and CDR2 FQGNSA. The V gene lost 3 bases and the J gene lost 7 bases, with 13 bases spanning the gap. The CDR3 sequence: CASSLGLRDNIQYF. The DNA of the CDR3 is TGTGCCAGCAGCTTGGGGCTAAGGGATAACATTCAGTACTTC.

The CDR3 here is CASSHIRKVNNEQFF. The CDR3 region has the DNA TGTGCCAGCAGCCATATCCGGAAAGTTAACAATGAGCAGTTCTTC. This chain joins TRBV5-6 and TRBJ2-1; no firm D call. CDR1 SGHDT and CDR2 YYEEEE come from the germline V gene. CDR3 length: 15 amino acids. The V and J ends lost 4 bases and 5 bases respectively, with 16 bases between them.

The chain recombines TRBV7-9 with TRBJ1-2; possible D gene TRBD1, 6 bases. Per the germline V gene, CDR1 is SEHNR and CDR2 is FQNEAQ (reference sequence). The CDR3 has 18 residues. Deletions cut 5 bases from V and 1 base from J, with 23 bases between. CDR3 loop: CASSQNYLRGRDNYGYTF. In DNA, the CDR3 is TGTGCCAGCAGCCAAAACTACCTGCGGGGGCGGGATAACTATGGCTACACCTTC.

The CDR3 sequence is CASSQLVSSTDTQYF. CDR3 DNA: TGTGCCAGCAGCCAACTAGTCTCTTCCACAGATACGCAGTATTTT. The chain is built from TRBV14 and TRBJ2-3; unclear D gene. Trimming took off 2 bases at V and 2 bases at J, with 11 bases between the two ends. This CDR3 region has 15 residues. The germline V gene encodes CDR1 SGHDN and CDR2 FVKESK. Filled out from reference TRBV14 and TRBJ2-3, the complete variable domain reads EAGVTQFPSHSVIEKGQTVTLRCDPISGHDNLYWYRRVMGKEIKFLLHFVKESKQDESGMPNNRFLAERTGGTYSTLKVQPAELEDSGVYFCASSQLVSSTDTQYFGPGTRLTVL.